Listed below are T cell receptor beta chains from one sample, sequenced in a study of Graves' ophthalmopathy and Graves' hyperthyroidism. From the multiplex PCR reads, TCRdb called clonotypes with MiXCR, one entry per CDR3 protein. The sample has hundreds of thousands of distinct CDR3 sequences; about 24% are singletons. The sequenced sample consisted of peripheral blood. These receptors all come from a woman between 18 and 29 years old with stable Graves' hyperthyroidism. Some clones in this sample may be carry-over from other donors' samples. CDR3s include the opening cysteine and the closing phenylalanine or tryptophan. Each record gives: D gene, V gene, clone size, J gene, CDR3 DNA, CDR3 protein. The D gene is left open where the match is weak. Only some rows state a clone size, as once, few, many or a class for expanded clones.

d_gene: .; v_gene: TRBV6-9; abundance: many; j_gene: TRBJ2-2; CDR3nt: TGTGCCAGCAGCCTGGGGGACGAGGACACCGGGGAGCTGTTTTTT; CDR3aa: CASSLGDEDTGELFF
d_gene: .; v_gene: TRBV7-9; abundance: many; j_gene: TRBJ2-2; CDR3nt: TGTGCCAGCAGCCCCGGGACACCCCCCGGGGAGCTGTTTTTT; CDR3aa: CASSPGTPPGELFF
d_gene: .; v_gene: TRBV6-1; abundance: .; j_gene: TRBJ2-7; CDR3nt: TGTGCCAGCAGTGAAGGGGGTACAGAATCCTACGAGCAGTACTTC; CDR3aa: CASSEGGTESYEQYF
d_gene: .; v_gene: TRBV27; abundance: many; j_gene: TRBJ1-6; CDR3nt: TGTGCCAGCAGTTTACTTGACCCAGGGCATTCACCCCTCCACTTT; CDR3aa: CASSLLDPGHSPLHF
d_gene: .; v_gene: TRBV27; abundance: many; j_gene: TRBJ1-1; CDR3nt: TGTGCCAGCAGTTTAATGTCCAGGCTGAACACTGAAGCTTTCTTT; CDR3aa: CASSLMSRLNTEAFF
d_gene: TRBD1; v_gene: TRBV6-1; abundance: many; j_gene: TRBJ2-7; CDR3nt: TGTGCCAGCAGTCCTCGGCCAGGGGGCACGTACGAGCAGTACTTC; CDR3aa: CASSPRPGGTYEQYF
d_gene: .; v_gene: TRBV24-1; abundance: .; j_gene: TRBJ2-7; CDR3nt: TGTGCCACCAGTGATTTATCTATATCGAGCGCTATCATCCGGCAAACGGCCTACGAGCAGTACTTC; CDR3aa: CATSDLSISSAIIRQTAYEQYF
d_gene: TRBD1; v_gene: TRBV7-9; abundance: many; j_gene: TRBJ1-6; CDR3nt: TGTGCCAGCAGCTGGGACAGGATAAATTCACCCCTCCACTTT; CDR3aa: CASSWDRINSPLHF
d_gene: .; v_gene: TRBV6-2/TRBV6-3; abundance: few; j_gene: TRBJ1-2; CDR3nt: TGTGCCAGCAGTTATCCCGGACTAGGCGGCTACACCTTC; CDR3aa: CASSYPGLGGYTF
d_gene: .; v_gene: TRBV7-2; abundance: .; j_gene: TRBJ1-2; CDR3nt: TGTGCCAGCAGCTTAGGTTCCACAGGCTCGGGCTACACCTTC; CDR3aa: CASSLGSTGSGYTF
d_gene: .; v_gene: TRBV19; abundance: .; j_gene: TRBJ2-2; CDR3nt: TGTGCCAGTAGAACAAACAGGGAGAGCGGGGAGCTGTTTTTT; CDR3aa: CASRTNRESGELFF
d_gene: .; v_gene: TRBV4-2; abundance: many; j_gene: TRBJ1-5; CDR3nt: TGTGCCAGCAGCCAAGGCAGTCCTCTTGGTCAGCCCCAGCATTTT; CDR3aa: CASSQGSPLGQPQHF
d_gene: TRBD1; v_gene: TRBV12-3/TRBV12-4; abundance: once; j_gene: TRBJ1-5; CDR3nt: TGTGCCAGCAGTATAAACCGGGACAGGGGGCAGCCCCAGCATTTT; CDR3aa: CASSINRDRGQPQHF
d_gene: TRBD2; v_gene: TRBV28; abundance: .; j_gene: TRBJ2-5; CDR3nt: TGTGCCAGCAGTTTTAGCGGGGGGCTCCAAGAGACCCAGTACTTC; CDR3aa: CASSFSGGLQETQYF
d_gene: TRBD1; v_gene: TRBV7-2; abundance: many; j_gene: TRBJ1-5; CDR3nt: TGTGCCAGCAGCACAGGGGCTGGCAGCAATCAGCCCCAGCATTTT; CDR3aa: CASSTGAGSNQPQHF
d_gene: .; v_gene: TRBV19; abundance: many; j_gene: TRBJ1-1; CDR3nt: TGTGCCAGTAGTATAACGGGGCAGTCCACTGAAGCTTTCTTT; CDR3aa: CASSITGQSTEAFF
d_gene: TRBD1; v_gene: TRBV7-2; abundance: many; j_gene: TRBJ2-5; CDR3nt: TGTGCCAGCAGCCCTAGACAGGGGGCGAAAGAGACCCAGTACTTC; CDR3aa: CASSPRQGAKETQYF
d_gene: .; v_gene: TRBV11-3; abundance: .; j_gene: TRBJ2-5; CDR3nt: TGTGCCAGCAGCCCCACCCGAAGTCAAGAGACCCAGTACTTC; CDR3aa: CASSPTRSQETQYF
d_gene: .; v_gene: TRBV3-1; abundance: .; j_gene: TRBJ2-2; CDR3nt: TGTGCCAGCAGCCAAGGGGCTATTAACACCGGGGAGCTGTTTTTT; CDR3aa: CASSQGAINTGELFF
d_gene: .; v_gene: TRBV5-1; abundance: few; j_gene: TRBJ1-1; CDR3nt: TGCGCCAGCAGCGACCCAGTCAACACTGAAGCTTTCTTT; CDR3aa: CASSDPVNTEAFF
d_gene: TRBD1; v_gene: TRBV10-3; abundance: many; j_gene: TRBJ1-1; CDR3nt: TGTGCCGTGGGTGGACAGGTGATGACTGAAGCTTTCTTT; CDR3aa: CAVGGQVMTEAFF
d_gene: TRBD1; v_gene: TRBV15; abundance: many; j_gene: TRBJ2-7; CDR3nt: TGTGCCACCAGCAGAGATTATGACAGGGCCCACGAGCAGTACTTC; CDR3aa: CATSRDYDRAHEQYF
d_gene: .; v_gene: TRBV5-1; abundance: many; j_gene: TRBJ1-3; CDR3nt: TGCGCCAGCAGCTTGGATGGCGGTTCTGGAAACACCATATATTTT; CDR3aa: CASSLDGGSGNTIYF
d_gene: TRBD1; v_gene: TRBV28; abundance: few; j_gene: TRBJ1-1; CDR3nt: TGTGCCAGCAGTTTTCCCCCGGGACAGGGATCCACTGAAGCTTTCTTT; CDR3aa: CASSFPPGQGSTEAFF
d_gene: .; v_gene: TRBV7-2; abundance: many; j_gene: TRBJ1-6; CDR3nt: TGTGCCCGCAGCCCGGAGGTCTCACCCCTCCACTTT; CDR3aa: CARSPEVSPLHF
d_gene: TRBD2; v_gene: TRBV10-3; abundance: many; j_gene: TRBJ2-3; CDR3nt: TGTGCCATCAGTGAAGGTTCGGGAGGGGCAGATACGCAGTATTTT; CDR3aa: CAISEGSGGADTQYF
d_gene: .; v_gene: TRBV4-1; abundance: few; j_gene: TRBJ1-1; CDR3nt: TGCGCCAGCAGCCAACAGGCTCAGGTGAACACTGAAGCTTTCTTT; CDR3aa: CASSQQAQVNTEAFF
d_gene: .; v_gene: TRBV12-3/TRBV12-4; abundance: many; j_gene: TRBJ2-5; CDR3nt: TGTGCCAGCAGACCTCGGGGCTCACTCGAGACCCAGTACTTC; CDR3aa: CASRPRGSLETQYF
d_gene: .; v_gene: TRBV6-1; abundance: .; j_gene: TRBJ2-7; CDR3nt: TGTGCCACCTTGGACATAAACACCTACGATCAGTACTTC; CDR3aa: CATLDINTYDQYF
d_gene: .; v_gene: TRBV29-1; abundance: many; j_gene: TRBJ1-2; CDR3nt: TGCAGCGTTGTCCCCCGGTTGATGGGGACCCTCTATGGCTACACCTTC; CDR3aa: CSVVPRLMGTLYGYTF
d_gene: .; v_gene: TRBV20-1; abundance: few; j_gene: TRBJ1-1; CDR3nt: TGCAGTGCTGAAGACAGCTACACTGAAGCTTTCTTT; CDR3aa: CSAEDSYTEAFF
d_gene: .; v_gene: TRBV5-1; abundance: many; j_gene: TRBJ2-2; CDR3nt: TGCGCCAGCAGCCAAACCGGGACATCAAACACCGGGGAGCTGTTTTTT; CDR3aa: CASSQTGTSNTGELFF
d_gene: .; v_gene: TRBV29-1; abundance: few; j_gene: TRBJ2-7; CDR3nt: TGCAGCGTTGCCAGGGGAGGCTACGAGCAGTACTTC; CDR3aa: CSVARGGYEQYF
d_gene: .; v_gene: TRBV12-5; abundance: .; j_gene: TRBJ2-7; CDR3nt: TGTGCTAGTGGTCCTTTCAGTGTGTACTACGAGCAGTACTTC; CDR3aa: CASGPFSVYYEQYF
d_gene: .; v_gene: TRBV13; abundance: few; j_gene: TRBJ1-5; CDR3nt: TGTGCCAGCAGCCCCGAGAGACAGGAGGATCAGCCCCAGCATTTT; CDR3aa: CASSPERQEDQPQHF